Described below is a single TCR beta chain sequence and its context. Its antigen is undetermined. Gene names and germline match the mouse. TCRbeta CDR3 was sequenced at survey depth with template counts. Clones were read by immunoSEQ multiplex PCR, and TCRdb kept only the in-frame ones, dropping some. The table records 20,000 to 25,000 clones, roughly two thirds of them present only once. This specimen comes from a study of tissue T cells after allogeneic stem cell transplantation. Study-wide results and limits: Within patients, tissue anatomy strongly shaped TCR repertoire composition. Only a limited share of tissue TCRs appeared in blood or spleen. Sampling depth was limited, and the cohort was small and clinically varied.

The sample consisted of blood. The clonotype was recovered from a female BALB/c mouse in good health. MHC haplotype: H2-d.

Partial CDR3 DNA: TGTGCTAGCAGTTTATCAGTTATCAACGAAAGATTATTT. This encodes CASSLSVINERLF. The whole CDR3 reads CASSLSVINERLFF. This chain connects TRBV29 to TRBJ1-4; unclear D gene. The read ends 1 residue shy of where the CDR3 ends; the end is completed using the germline J gene. Trimming pared 0 bases from V and 4 bases from J, leaving 6 bases between. This CDR3 contains 14 residues. CDR1 MSHET and CDR2 SYDVDS come from the germline V gene. Variable domain in full (rest from reference TRBV29 and TRBJ1-4): DMKVTQMPRYLIKRMGENVLLECGQDMSHETMYWYRQDPGLGLQLIYISYDVDSNSEGDIPKGYRVSRKKREHFSLILDSAKTNQTSVYFCASSLSVINERLFFGHGTKLSVL.